The T cell receptor (beta chain) under discussion was sequenced for a study of T-cell memory formation after mild COVID-19. Study-wide background: TCR clusters largely stayed donor specific.

This clonotype was detected only once. 5'RACE with constant-segment primers built TCRalpha and TCRbeta cDNA libraries with UMIs. TCRdb recomputed calls from the 5' RACE reads with MiXCR, one row per CDR3 protein. The data hold about 29,000 distinct CDR3 sequences, with 12% observed a single time. The sample taken for sequencing was PBMCs or a T cell subset sorted from them (not recorded which). The source is an adult woman who had mild COVID-19 (a few samples of this study predate the infection). Cell type and time point are not known.

The CDR3 nucleotides are TGTGCCAGCAGCTTAGATCGTCCCAACACCGGGGAGCTGTTTTTT. This translates into CASSLDRPNTGELFF. The J gene is TRBJ2-2, the V gene TRBV7-9, with D hard to call. The V and J ends lost 1 base and 2 bases respectively, with 8 bases between them. Germline V lookup: CDR1 SEHNR, CDR2 FQNEAQ (reference sequence). This CDR3 contains 15 residues.